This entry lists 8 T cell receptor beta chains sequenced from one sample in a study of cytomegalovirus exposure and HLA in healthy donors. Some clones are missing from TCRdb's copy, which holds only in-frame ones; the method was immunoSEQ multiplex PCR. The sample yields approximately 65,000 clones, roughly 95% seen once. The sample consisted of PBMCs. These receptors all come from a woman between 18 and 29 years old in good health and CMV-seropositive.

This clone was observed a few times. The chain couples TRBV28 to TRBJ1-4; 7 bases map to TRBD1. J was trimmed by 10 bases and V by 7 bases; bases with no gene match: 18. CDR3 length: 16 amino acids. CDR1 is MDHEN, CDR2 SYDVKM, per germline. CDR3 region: CASTPKAGTDSPKLFF. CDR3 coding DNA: TGTGCCAGCACCCCCAAGGCCGGGACAGACAGCCCAAAACTGTTTTTT.

The DNA of the CDR3 is TGTGCCTGGAGGCTGGACAGCCGGAATCAGCCCCAGCATTTT. Translated, it gives CAWRLDSRNQPQHF. The rearrangement uses TRBV30 and TRBJ1-5; D possibly corresponds to TRBD1 (6 bases). The CDR3 contains 14 residues. V was shortened by 3 bases and J by 4 bases, with 13 bases between the two germline ends. The germline gives CDR1 GTSNPN, CDR2 SVGIG (reference sequence).

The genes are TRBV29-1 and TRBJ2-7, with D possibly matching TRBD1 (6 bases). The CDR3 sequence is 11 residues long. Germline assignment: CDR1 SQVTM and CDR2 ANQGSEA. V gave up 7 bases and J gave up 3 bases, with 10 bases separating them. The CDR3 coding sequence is TGCAGCGCGGGACATAACTACGAGCAGTACTTC. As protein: CSAGHNYEQYF.

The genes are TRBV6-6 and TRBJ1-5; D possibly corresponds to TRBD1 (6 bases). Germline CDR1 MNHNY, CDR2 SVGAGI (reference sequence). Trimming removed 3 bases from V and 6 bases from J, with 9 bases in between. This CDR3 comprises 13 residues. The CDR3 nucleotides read TGTGCCAGCAGTTATGAGGGGGTTCAGCCCCAGCATTTT. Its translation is CASSYEGVQPQHF.

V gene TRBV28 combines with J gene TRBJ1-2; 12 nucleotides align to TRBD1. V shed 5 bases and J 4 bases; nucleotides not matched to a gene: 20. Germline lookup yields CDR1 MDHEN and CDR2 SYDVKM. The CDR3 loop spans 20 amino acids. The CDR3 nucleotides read TGTGCCAGCAGTCCAAGAAGGACCCGGGACAGGGGGCTTGATAGCTATGGCTACACCTTC. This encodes CASSPRRTRDRGLDSYGYTF.

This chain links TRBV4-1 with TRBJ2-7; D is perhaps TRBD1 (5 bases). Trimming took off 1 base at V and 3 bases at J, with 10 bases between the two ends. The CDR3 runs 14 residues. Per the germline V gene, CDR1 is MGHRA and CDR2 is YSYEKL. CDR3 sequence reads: CASSQVAGNYEQYF. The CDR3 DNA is TGCGCCAGCAGCCAAGTAGCAGGGAACTACGAGCAGTACTTC.

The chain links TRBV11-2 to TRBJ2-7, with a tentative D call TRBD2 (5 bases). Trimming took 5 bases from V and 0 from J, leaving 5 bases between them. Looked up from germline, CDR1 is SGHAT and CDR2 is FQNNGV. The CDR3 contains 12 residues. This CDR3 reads CASSGSSYEQYF. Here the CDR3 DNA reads TGTGCCAGCAGCGGGAGCTCCTACGAGCAGTACTTC.

The CDR3 coding sequence is TGTGCCTGCTCGAGTAGCGACGATTACGAGCAGTACTTC. It translates to CACSSSDDYEQYF. This rearrangement joins TRBV30 to TRBJ2-7; possible D gene TRBD2, 5 bases. The V gene's germline CDR1 is GTSNPN and CDR2 SVGIG (reference sequence). This CDR3 spans 13 amino acids. The germline V and J ends were trimmed by 6 bases and 4 bases, with 16 bases remaining between them. Complete variable domain (other parts from reference TRBV30 and TRBJ2-7): SQTIHQWPATLVQPVGSPLSLECTVEGTSNPNLYWYRQAAGRGLQLLFYSVGIGQISSEVPQNLSASRPQDRQFILSSKKLLLSDSGFYLCACSSSDDYEQYFGPGTRLTVT.